These T cell receptor beta chains were read from a single sample in a study of T cell changes during pregnancy in multiple sclerosis. The data were produced by immunoSEQ multiplex PCR, yet TCRdb's version contains in-frame clones alone and is incomplete. The repertoire has some 100,000 clones, roughly 90% of them found once; the top ten carry less than 2%. Sequenced here: peripheral blood, sampled after pregnancy. These receptor sequences come from a female donor with multiple sclerosis, enrolled in a pregnancy study. CDR3s include the opening cysteine and the closing phenylalanine or tryptophan. The order of the fields is V gene, CDR3 length, clone size, J gene, D gene, CDR3 protein, CDR3 DNA. D genes are given only for firm matches. Only some rows state a clone size, as once, few, many or a class for expanded clones.

TRBV29-1	15	.	TRBJ2-3	TRBD1	CSADRGLAGTDTQYF	TGCAGCGCAGACAGGGGGCTGGCTGGCACAGATACGCAGTATTTT
TRBV11-2	15	.	TRBJ2-5	TRBD1	CASSVLDRAGETQYF	TGTGCCAGCAGTGTCTTGGACAGGGCTGGGGAGACCCAGTACTTC
TRBV28	19	.	TRBJ2-5	TRBD2	CASSSSRGIRLAGDKTQYF	TGTGCCAGCAGTTCCAGCAGGGGGATAAGGCTAGCGGGAGACAAGACCCAGTACTTC
TRBV4-2	12	few	TRBJ1-5	.	CASSHSGQPQHF	TGTGCCAGCAGCCACTCCGGGCAGCCCCAGCATTTT
TRBV27	16	.	TRBJ2-1	.	CASSLLAPSPPNEQFF	TGTGCCAGCAGTTTACTGGCTCCGTCCCCCCCCAATGAGCAGTTCTTC
TRBV7-9	16	.	TRBJ2-7	TRBD2	CASSVAAGGPTHEQYF	TGTGCCAGCAGCGTAGCAGCGGGAGGGCCCACCCACGAGCAGTACTTC
TRBV5-4	15	.	TRBJ2-2	.	CASSLQQGRTGELFF	TGTGCCAGCAGCTTGCAGCAGGGCCGCACCGGGGAGCTGTTTTTT
TRBV7-2	15	.	TRBJ2-7	.	CASSLVAGQNYEQYF	TGTGCCAGCAGCTTAGTGGCGGGACAGAACTACGAGCAGTACTTC
TRBV18	17	.	TRBJ1-3	.	CASSRSTGPGTGNTIYF	TGTGCCAGCTCACGGTCGACAGGTCCTGGCACTGGAAACACCATATATTTT
TRBV30	15	once	TRBJ2-3	TRBD2	CAWSPGTSGVDTQYF	TGTGCCTGGAGCCCCGGGACTAGCGGGGTTGATACGCAGTATTTT
TRBV11-3	12	.	TRBJ1-1	.	CASSPVYTEAFF	TGTGCCAGCAGCCCGGTTTACACTGAAGCTTTCTTT
TRBV9	16	.	TRBJ1-6	TRBD1	CASSAASDRVGSPLHF	TGTGCCAGCAGCGCCGCCTCCGACAGGGTGGGATCACCCCTCCACTTT
TRBV27	17	.	TRBJ2-2	TRBD2	CASSLGSGRRYTGELFF	TGTGCCAGCAGTTTAGGTAGCGGGAGGAGGTACACCGGGGAGCTGTTTTTT
TRBV6-5	13	.	TRBJ2-3	.	CASWSGWSDTQYF	TGTGCCAGCTGGTCTGGGTGGAGCGATACGCAGTATTTT
TRBV19	15	.	TRBJ2-1	TRBD2	CASSMASGVYNEQFF	TGTGCCAGTAGTATGGCTAGCGGAGTCTACAATGAGCAGTTCTTC
TRBV5-5	15	.	TRBJ1-3	.	CASSLEGPRGNTIYF	TGTGCCAGCAGCTTGGAAGGCCCACGAGGGAACACCATATATTTT
TRBV30	14	few	TRBJ1-1	TRBD1	CAWSARQGNTEAFF	TGTGCCTGGAGTGCCAGACAGGGAAACACTGAAGCTTTCTTT
TRBV19	14	once	TRBJ2-1	TRBD2	CASSMGRGGNEQFF	TGTGCCAGTAGTATGGGACGGGGGGGCAATGAGCAGTTCTTC
TRBV19	15	.	TRBJ1-2	TRBD1	CASRGTGGLNYGYTF	TGTGCCAGTAGGGGAACAGGGGGATTAAACTATGGCTACACCTTC
TRBV7-2	16	.	TRBJ1-2	.	CASSLRTVRANYGYTF	TGTGCCAGCAGCTTGAGGACAGTCCGGGCTAACTATGGCTACACCTTC
TRBV7-2	15	.	TRBJ2-7	TRBD1	CASSLGGTGSQEQYF	TGTGCCAGCAGCTTGGGCGGGACAGGGTCCCAAGAGCAGTACTTC
TRBV7-2	16	.	TRBJ2-4	TRBD2	CASSSGLAGAKNIQYF	TGTGCCAGCAGCTCGGGACTAGCGGGAGCCAAAAACATTCAGTACTTC
TRBV7-9	13	once	TRBJ2-7	TRBD2	CASSLSGGYEQYF	TGTGCCAGCAGCCTCTCGGGGGGCTACGAGCAGTACTTC
TRBV9	16	.	TRBJ2-7	TRBD1	CASSVTAGTGAYEQYF	TGTGCCAGCAGCGTAACCGCCGGGACAGGAGCCTACGAGCAGTACTTC
TRBV5-4	17	.	TRBJ2-2	TRBD2	CASRNQAGTSDTGELFF	TGTGCCAGCAGAAATCAAGCCGGGACTAGCGACACCGGGGAGCTGTTTTTT
TRBV9	15	.	TRBJ2-7	.	CASSVDGGFKYEQYF	TGTGCCAGCAGCGTAGATGGGGGGTTTAAATACGAGCAGTACTTC
TRBV30	14	.	TRBJ2-7	TRBD1	CAWSVDRGTYEQYF	TGTGCCTGGAGTGTCGACAGGGGGACCTACGAGCAGTACTTC
TRBV6-4	15	.	TRBJ1-2	.	CASSETSPPIYGYTF	TGTGCCAGCAGTGAGACATCACCTCCAATCTATGGCTACACCTTC
TRBV11-1	16	.	TRBJ1-6	.	CASSQKRSSYNSPLHF	TGTGCCAGCAGCCAAAAGAGGAGCTCCTATAATTCACCCCTCCACTTT
TRBV27	13	.	TRBJ1-2	TRBD1	CASSRQGAGGYTF	TGTGCCAGCAGTCGGCAGGGGGCCGGAGGCTACACCTTC
TRBV9	19	.	TRBJ1-3	TRBD1	CASSGTGTGGLLSGNTIYF	TGTGCCAGCAGCGGGACCGGGACAGGGGGCCTTCTCTCTGGAAACACCATATATTTT
TRBV25-1	14	.	TRBJ2-4	.	CASSDRAGRNIQYF	TGTGCCAGCAGTGATAGGGCAGGGAGGAACATTCAGTACTTC
TRBV18	14	.	TRBJ2-5	TRBD1	CASSPFDREETQYF	TGTGCCAGCTCACCCTTCGACAGGGAAGAGACCCAGTACTTC
TRBV30	14	.	TRBJ1-2	TRBD1	CAWSPGQGLYGYTF	TGTGCCTGGAGTCCGGGACAGGGACTCTATGGCTACACCTTC
TRBV18	21	once	TRBJ1-6	TRBD1	CASSPLPGQGAGGSYNSPLHF	TGTGCCAGCTCACCACTCCCGGGACAGGGGGCAGGGGGCTCCTATAATTCACCCCTCCACTTT
TRBV5-4	18	.	TRBJ2-1	TRBD2	CASSPGLAGVSSYNEQFF	TGTGCCAGCAGCCCCGGACTAGCGGGGGTTAGCTCCTACAATGAGCAGTTCTTC